This T cell receptor beta chain was obtained from a study of CD8+ T cells in alopecia areata. The CDR3 consists of 16 residues. Germline V gives CDR1 MDHEN, CDR2 SYDVKM. Trimming took 5 bases from V and 3 from J; bases not matched to a gene: 12. General observations from the study: In lesional scalp, particularly from alopecia totalis/universalis, clonality was higher than in normal scalp. Among the cells sequenced in scalp samples are also the resident alphabeta T cells of normal skin.

Extraction and reverse transcription of RNA yielded cDNA as the sequencing template. This table comes from immunoSEQ multiplex PCR, and its TCRdb copy is limited to in-frame clones, with some not included. The table lists 150,000 or so clones, roughly 44% of them singletons. Of note for this clone: Its antigen is unknown.

Specimens obtained from alopecia areata patients comprised lesional scalp punch biopsies and peripheral blood. Sorted populations comprised CD4+ and CD8+ T cells obtained from PBMCs. The TCR originated in a human donor with alopecia areata. Sequencing was performed on CD4+ T cells sorted from blood. The J gene is TRBJ1-1, the V gene TRBV28; TRBD1 agrees at 7 bases. CDR3 residues: CASSRYGQVRHTEAFF. DNA for the CDR3: TGTGCCAGCAGTCGATATGGACAGGTTCGGCACACTGAAGCTTTCTTT.